The 6 T cell receptor beta chains given below trace back to one sample, sequenced in a study of T cells of healthy individuals. TCRdb reprocessed the 5' RACE reads via MiXCR and lists one record per CDR3 protein. The profile covers approximately 58,000 distinct CDR3 sequences, with about 14% appearing a single time and about 16% taken by the ten largest. These receptors came from a human donor in good health.

This rearrangement joins TRBV28 to TRBJ2-1, with 10 nucleotides matching TRBD2. From germline, CDR1 is MDHEN and CDR2 SYDVKM. V was clipped by 5 bases and J by 4 bases; unmatched bases: 8. The CDR3 consists of 16 residues. CDR3 DNA sequence: TGTGCCAGCAGTGCCCCACTAGCGGGACTATACAATGAGCAGTTCTTC. Translation: CASSAPLAGLYNEQFF.

The chain carries TRBV6-2 or TRBV6-3 and TRBJ2-1; D is possibly TRBD1 (5 bases). V lost 6 bases to trimming and J lost 5 bases, with 11 bases between them. The CDR3 is made up of 13 amino acids. Germline CDR1 MNHEY, CDR2 SVGEGT. The CDR3: CASSRRQNNEQFF. CDR3 DNA sequence: TGTGCCAGCAGCCGAAGACAGAACAATGAGCAGTTCTTC.

In its sample, this clonotype was seen many times. The chain carries TRBV6-2 or TRBV6-3 and TRBJ1-5; maybe TRBD1 (6 bases). Germline CDR1 is MNHEY and CDR2 is SVGEGT. Trimming took 10 bases from V and 3 from J, leaving 13 bases between them. The CDR3 is 13 amino acids. The CDR3 is CATSRDNNQPQHF. The CDR3 nucleotides are TGTGCCACGTCCCGGGACAACAATCAGCCCCAGCATTTT.

In this sample, this clonotype turned up a few times. The chain carries TRBV27 and TRBJ2-3; D gene unclear. Germline CDR1 and CDR2: MNHEY and SMNVEV (reference sequence). Trimming removed 6 bases at V and 0 bases at J, with 10 bases between. CDR3 length: 14 amino acids. CDR3: CASRSDTSTDTQYF. The CDR3 DNA reads as TGTGCCAGCAGGTCGGATACTAGCACAGATACGCAGTATTTT.

The rearrangement uses TRBV2 and TRBJ2-1, with D possibly being TRBD2 (7 bases). V lost 4 bases and J 8 bases, leaving 12 bases between the germline ends. Per germline, CDR1 SNHLY and CDR2 FYNNEI. This CDR3 has 13 amino acids. This CDR3 is CASSGGRGDEQFF. CDR3 nucleotides: TGTGCCAGCAGTGGAGGGAGGGGGGATGAGCAGTTCTTC.

This clonotype was counted at least ten times. The J gene is TRBJ1-2, the V gene TRBV2, with D uncertain. Germline V CDR1 and CDR2: SNHLY, FYNNEI. Trimming left V 1 base short and J 4 bases short, with 7 bases between. This CDR3 has 13 residues. For the CDR3, the DNA is TGTGCCAGCAGTGAAGAACACGTCTATGGCTACACCTTC. It codes for CASSEEHVYGYTF. Full variable domain (remainder filled in from reference TRBV2 and TRBJ1-2): EPEVTQTPSHQVTQMGQEVILRCVPISNHLYFYWYRQILGQKVEFLVSFYNNEISEKSEIFDDQFSVERPDGSNFTLKIRSTKLEDSAMYFCASSEEHVYGYTFGSGTRLTVV.